The clone carrying this T cell receptor (beta chain) was seen ten or more times. The sample originates from a study of T cells in Graves' hyperthyroidism and ophthalmopathy. The length of the CDR3 is 17 residues. V was clipped by 3 bases and J by 0 bases, with 12 bases between them. Germline loops: CDR1 MNHEY, CDR2 SMNVEV (reference sequence). Regions amplified from RNA transcripts were the TCR beta CDR3 regions. TCR CDR3 underwent first-round RT-PCR with the HTBI primer set. TCRdb redid the calling of the multiplex PCR reads with MiXCR, one entry per CDR3 protein. The sample records a few hundred thousand distinct CDR3 sequences, around 16% being singletons.

The sample consisted of blood. The chain recombines TRBV27 with TRBJ1-6; D call uncertain. This TCR was recovered from a woman aged 18-29 years with Graves' hyperthyroidism. The CDR3 loop reads CASSLTGWSSYNSPLHF. In DNA form, the CDR3 reads TGTGCCAGCAGTTTGACGGGCTGGAGCTCCTATAATTCACCCCTCCACTTT.